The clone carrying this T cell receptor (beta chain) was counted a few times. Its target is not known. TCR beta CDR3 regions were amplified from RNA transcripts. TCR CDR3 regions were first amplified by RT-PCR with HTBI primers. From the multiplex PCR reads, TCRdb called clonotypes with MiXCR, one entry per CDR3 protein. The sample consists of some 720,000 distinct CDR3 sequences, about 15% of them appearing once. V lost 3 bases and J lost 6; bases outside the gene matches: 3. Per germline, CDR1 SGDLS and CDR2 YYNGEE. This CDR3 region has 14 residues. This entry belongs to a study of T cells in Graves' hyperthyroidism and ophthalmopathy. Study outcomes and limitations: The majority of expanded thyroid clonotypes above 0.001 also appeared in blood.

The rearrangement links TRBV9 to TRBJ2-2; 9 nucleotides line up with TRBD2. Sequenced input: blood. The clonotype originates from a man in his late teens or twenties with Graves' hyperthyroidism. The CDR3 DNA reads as TGTGCCAGCAGCGGGACTAGCGTAGCCGGGGAGCTGTTTTTT. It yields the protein CASSGTSVAGELFF.